Presented here are 21 T cell receptor beta chains from one specimen sequenced in a study of CD8 T cells in ankylosing spondylitis. No antigen has been assigned to these receptors. Study-level results: Characteristic, it appeared, of ankylosing spondylitis blood was a TCR beta motif of eight highly homologous variants.

TCRdb analysed the 5' RACE reads with MiXCR anew, one entry per CDR3 protein. The table shows around 770,000 distinct CDR3 sequences, with roughly 10% occurring only once. The source material was blood, either unsorted or a sorted T cell fraction (not recorded which). These receptors came from a male donor with ankylosing spondylitis.

The chain combines TRBV10-3 with TRBJ2-1; TRBD1 matches at 7 bases. V was pared by 8 bases and J by 5 bases, with 3 bases of the junction left unmatched. The length of the CDR3 is 12 residues. The germline CDR1 and CDR2 sequences are ENHRY and SYGVKD. The CDR3 here is CAIQDRDNEQFF. For the CDR3, the DNA is TGTGCCATCCAAGACAGGGACAATGAGCAGTTCTTC.

This clonotype was detected a few times. This chain uses TRBV4-2 with TRBJ2-2; 13 positions match TRBD2. J was trimmed by 3 bases and V by 4 bases; bases with no gene match: 8. The germline CDR1 and CDR2 sequences are LGHNA and YNFKEQ. The CDR3 has 18 residues. The CDR3 reads CASSLRTSGSDDTGELFF. In nucleotides, the CDR3 is TGTGCCAGCAGCCTCCGGACTAGCGGGAGTGATGACACCGGGGAGCTGTTTTTT.

The V and J genes are TRBV4-3 and TRBJ2-2; D remains unclear. With 6 bases removed from V and 7 bases from J, the gap between germline ends came to 15 bases. CDR3 length: 14 residues. Germline V gene lookup returns CDR1 LGHNA and CDR2 YSLEER. CDR3 protein: CASRAETMGGELFF. DNA of the CDR3: TGCGCCAGCAGGGCGGAGACAATGGGCGGGGAGCTGTTTTTT.

This clonotype has a count of ten or more. V is TRBV5-5 and J is TRBJ1-6; D remains unclear. This CDR3 comprises 15 residues. Germline CDR1 reads SGHKS; CDR2 reads YYEKEE (reference sequence). Between the trimmed V and J ends, which lost 4 bases and 5 bases, there was a span of 13 bases. The CDR3 reads CASSPIFSNNSPLHF. The CDR3 DNA follows: TGTGCCAGCAGCCCAATCTTCAGTAATAATTCACCCCTCCACTTT.

This clonotype was observed a handful of times. The J gene is TRBJ2-1, the V gene TRBV4-3; D unclear. Germline CDR1 and CDR2: LGHNA and YSLEER. Trimming took 0 bases from V and 10 from J, leaving 10 bases between them. The CDR3 extends over 13 amino acids. The CDR3 loop reads CASSQEMGFEQFF. Here the CDR3 DNA reads TGCGCCAGCAGCCAAGAAATGGGCTTCGAGCAGTTCTTC.

This clonotype was observed many times. The CDR3 sequence is CASSTGRSSSYEQYF. CDR3 nucleotides: TGCGCCAGCAGCACCGGGCGTAGTTCCTCCTACGAGCAGTACTTC. The chain employs TRBV5-1 and TRBJ2-7; no clear D gene. CDR1 is SGHRS and CDR2 is YFSETQ in the germline V gene. The length of the CDR3 is 15 residues. With 4 bases removed from V and 0 bases from J, the gap between germline ends came to 14 bases.

The J gene is TRBJ2-2, the V gene TRBV7-9, with 7 bases that match TRBD1. CDR1 is SEHNR and CDR2 is FQNEAQ in the germline V gene (reference sequence). V lost 5 bases and J lost 3; bases outside the gene matches: 6. The CDR3 contains 15 residues. The CDR3 bases are TGTGCCAGCAGCCCCCAGGGGGTGGACACCGGGGAGCTGTTTTTT. Protein product: CASSPQGVDTGELFF.

This rearrangement joins TRBV7-2 to TRBJ2-2; D perhaps matches TRBD1 (6 bases). CDR3 length: 15 amino acids. The germline CDR1 and CDR2 sequences are SGHTA and FQGNSA. Trimming took 0 bases from V and 5 from J, leaving 10 bases between them. The CDR3, as DNA: TGTGCCAGCAGCTTAGCCACAGGGTGGACCGGGGAGCTGTTTTTT. This sequence encodes CASSLATGWTGELFF.

This clonotype was seen ten or more times. The chain is built from TRBV6-2 or TRBV6-3 and TRBJ1-2; no clear D. This CDR3 has 12 amino acids. Per germline, CDR1 MNHEY and CDR2 SVGEGT. Trimming removed 1 base at V and 8 bases at J, with 8 bases between. The CDR3 bases are TGTGCCAGCAGTTACTATGGGCGCGGCTACACCTTC. It codes for CASSYYGRGYTF.

This clonotype was detected only a few times. The chain is built from TRBV29-1 and TRBJ1-2, with 10 nucleotides matching TRBD1. The junction had 6 bases not matched to a gene; V was cut back by 6 bases and J by 8 bases. The CDR3 extends over 12 amino acids. Germline V gene lookup returns CDR1 SQVTM and CDR2 ANQGSEA. The CDR3 region has the DNA TGCAGCGTCGGGACAGGGGAAGTGGGCTACACCTTC. Residues: CSVGTGEVGYTF.

The chain employs TRBV20-1 and TRBJ2-1; TRBD2 matches at 11 bases. Germline CDR1 is DFQATT and CDR2 is SNEGSKA (reference sequence). The CDR3 extends over 17 amino acids. With V trimmed by 0 bases and J by 2 bases, 6 bases remained unmatched. The CDR3 nucleotides are TGCAGTGCTAGAGAATTTGGGACTAGCGGTCCCTACAATGAGCAGTTCTTC. Its translation: CSAREFGTSGPYNEQFF.

The chain has TRBV25-1 and TRBJ2-6; 9 nucleotides line up with TRBD1. Germline values: CDR1 MGHDK, CDR2 SYGVNS. V trimming: 6 bases; J trimming: 1 base; junction bases outside the gene matches: 7. The CDR3 is 17 amino acids. CDR3 DNA: TGTGCCAGCAGCTTGGACAGGGGCTTTTCTGGGGCCAACGTCCTGACTTTC. Protein sequence: CASSLDRGFSGANVLTF.

Only a few counts were recorded for this clonotype. The V call is TRBV5-1, the J call TRBJ2-7, with 8 bases fitting TRBD1. With V trimmed by 4 bases and J by 0 bases, 6 bases remained unmatched. Germline V lookup: CDR1 SGHRS, CDR2 YFSETQ. The CDR3 has 15 amino acids. This CDR3 is CASSPTGEHSYEQYF. The CDR3 nucleotides are TGCGCCAGCAGCCCGACAGGGGAGCACTCCTACGAGCAGTACTTC.

This clonotype was detected only a few times. The V and J genes are TRBV20-1 and TRBJ2-6, with D unclear. Trimming took 6 bases from V and 4 from J, leaving 10 bases between them. The CDR3 is 13 amino acids. Germline assignment: CDR1 DFQATT and CDR2 SNEGSKA (reference sequence). CDR3 sequence: CSANPGGANVLTF. Here the CDR3 DNA reads TGCAGTGCCAACCCCGGGGGGGCCAACGTCCTGACTTTC.

V is TRBV20-1 and J is TRBJ1-4; the D is unclear. V gave up 5 bases and J gave up 11 bases, with 12 bases separating them. The length of the CDR3 is 11 residues. Per germline, CDR1 DFQATT and CDR2 SNEGSKA (reference sequence). In nucleotides, the CDR3 is TGCAGTGCTGGTCGCCCGGGCAAACTGTTTTTT. It encodes CSAGRPGKLFF.

The table lists this clonotype with a few counts. The chain couples TRBV20-1 to TRBJ1-5; the D gene is possibly TRBD1 (6 bases). The CDR3 has 16 residues. Germline lookup yields CDR1 DFQATT and CDR2 SNEGSKA (reference sequence). The V end lost 5 bases, the J end lost 3 bases, and 20 bases lay between the germline ends. DNA of the CDR3: TGCAGTGCTGTTGTGACAGGCCAATTGCTCAATCAGCCCCAGCATTTT. Amino acid sequence: CSAVVTGQLLNQPQHF.

This clonotype was recorded a few times. CDR3: CSASPGQGPNSGNTIYF. The CDR3, as DNA: TGCAGTGCTTCTCCGGGACAGGGGCCAAACTCTGGAAACACCATATATTTT. The genes are TRBV20-1 and TRBJ1-3, with 10 bases aligning to TRBD1. The CDR3 sequence is 17 residues long. Per the germline V gene, CDR1 is DFQATT and CDR2 is SNEGSKA (reference sequence). The J segment lost 0 bases and the V segment lost 5 bases, leaving 10 bases of the junction unmatched.

The V and J genes are TRBV20-1 and TRBJ1-6; a possible D gene is TRBD1 (6 bases). V was trimmed by 6 bases and J by 8 bases, leaving 23 bases between them. The CDR3 is 16 amino acids. CDR1 is DFQATT, CDR2 SNEGSKA, per germline (reference sequence). The DNA for the CDR3 is TGCAGTGCCAGGAAGACAGGCATCGTTATGGATTCACCCCTCCACTTT. Its translation is CSARKTGIVMDSPLHF.

Only a few counts were recorded for this clonotype. This sequence joins TRBV6-1 and TRBJ2-1; D is unclear. The V gene lost 2 bases and the J gene lost 3 bases, with 11 bases spanning the gap. The CDR3 runs 15 residues. The germline V gene has CDR1 MNHNS and CDR2 SASEGT. CDR3 region: CASSETSENYNEQFF. The CDR3 DNA follows: TGTGCCAGCAGTGAAACCAGCGAGAACTACAATGAGCAGTTCTTC.

The rearrangement links TRBV20-1 to TRBJ1-5; D uncertain. Trimming left V 0 bases short and J 9 bases short, with 18 bases between. The CDR3 loop spans 15 amino acids. The germline CDR1 and CDR2 sequences are DFQATT and SNEGSKA (reference sequence). For the CDR3, the DNA is TGCAGTGCTAGAGATCCGGCACATCCGACCCTGCCCCAGCATTTT. This encodes CSARDPAHPTLPQHF.

This sequence joins TRBV20-1 and TRBJ2-1, with 8 bases lining up with TRBD2. This CDR3 is built from 15 residues. J lost 0 bases, V lost 2 bases, and 3 bases had no gene match. Germline CDR1 DFQATT, CDR2 SNEGSKA (reference sequence). CDR3 bases: TGCAGTGCTAGATTAGCGGGAATCTCCTACAATGAGCAGTTCTTC. Its protein is CSARLAGISYNEQFF.